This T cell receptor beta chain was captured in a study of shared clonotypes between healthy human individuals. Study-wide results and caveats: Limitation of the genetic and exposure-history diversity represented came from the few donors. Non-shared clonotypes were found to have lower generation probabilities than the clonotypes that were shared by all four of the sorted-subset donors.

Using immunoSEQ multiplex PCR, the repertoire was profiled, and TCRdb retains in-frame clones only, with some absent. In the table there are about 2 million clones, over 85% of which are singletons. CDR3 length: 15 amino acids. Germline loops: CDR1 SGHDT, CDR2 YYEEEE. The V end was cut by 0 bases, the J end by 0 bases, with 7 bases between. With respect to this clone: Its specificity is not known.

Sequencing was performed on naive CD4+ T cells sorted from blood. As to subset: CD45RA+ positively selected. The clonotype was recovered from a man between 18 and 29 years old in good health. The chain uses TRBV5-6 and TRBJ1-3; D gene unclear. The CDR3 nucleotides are TGTGCCAGCAGCTTGGCCGGAAACTCTGGAAACACCATATATTTT. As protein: CASSLAGNSGNTIYF.